The 6 T cell receptor beta chains below were found in one sample sequenced in a study of early T cells in non-severe SARS-CoV-2 infection. TCRdb used MiXCR to reprocess the 5' RACE reads, holding one entry per CDR3 protein. Here the sample spans 85,000 to 95,000 distinct CDR3 sequences, roughly 14% being singletons. The sample taken for sequencing was whole blood. The receptors stem from an adult who was a healthcare worker with PCR-confirmed SARS-CoV-2 infection or an uninfected control (not recorded which).

This clonotype was recorded a few times. V usage is TRBV19 and J usage is TRBJ1-2; D call uncertain. CDR1 is LNHDA and CDR2 is SQIVND in the germline V gene (reference sequence). The CDR3 contains 14 residues. V was trimmed by 8 bases and J by 4 bases, leaving 17 bases between them. This chain's CDR3 is CASSLAAPTYGYTF. The DNA of the CDR3 is TGTGCCAGTTCCTTGGCAGCCCCAACCTATGGCTACACCTTC.

This clonotype was counted a few times. DNA for the CDR3: TGTGCCAGCAGGGCCGATTGGACGGATAGCTCTGGGGCCAACGTCCTGACTTTC. The encoded protein is CASRADWTDSSGANVLTF. The rearrangement links TRBV27 to TRBJ2-6; no definite D call. The V end lost 6 bases, the J end lost 0 bases, and 18 bases lay between the germline ends. CDR1 is MNHEY, CDR2 SMNVEV, per germline (reference sequence). This CDR3 has 18 amino acids.

CDR3 sequence reads: CASTPGTGKPQHF. The CDR3 bases are TGTGCCAGCACCCCCGGGACAGGAAAGCCCCAGCATTTT. The genes are TRBV6-1 and TRBJ1-5; 8 bases agree with TRBD1. CDR3 length: 13 amino acids. The germline gives CDR1 MNHNS, CDR2 SASEGT. Germline trimming cut 7 bases from V and 8 bases from J; bases unmatched to any gene: 7.

Ten or more counts support this clonotype. The chain carries TRBV4-2 and TRBJ2-6, with TRBD1 as a possible D gene (6 bases). CDR3 length equals 18 residues. Germline V gene data show CDR1 as LGHNA and CDR2 as YNFKEQ. The V gene lost 2 bases and the J gene lost 0 bases, with 14 bases spanning the gap. For the CDR3, the DNA is TGTGCCAGCAGCCAAAGAGGACAGATTAACTCTGGGGCCAACGTCCTGACTTTC. Protein product: CASSQRGQINSGANVLTF.

The sample holds a few counts of this clonotype. J is TRBJ2-3 and V is TRBV7-2, with D uncertain. CDR3 length: 14 residues. V gave up 1 base and J gave up 1 base, with 6 bases separating them. Germline CDR1 SGHTA, CDR2 FQGNSA. CDR3 protein: CASSLGWGTDTQYF. The CDR3 bases are TGTGCCAGCAGCTTAGGTTGGGGCACAGATACGCAGTATTTT.

In this sample, this clonotype turned up a few times. The genes are TRBV11-2 and TRBJ1-1; D remains ambiguous. This CDR3 is 14 amino acids long. The V gene lost 3 bases and the J gene lost 1 base, with 9 bases spanning the gap. CDR1 and CDR2 (germline): SGHAT, FQNNGV. The DNA for the CDR3 is TGTGCCAGCAGCTTCTTACCAGGGAACACTGAAGCTTTCTTT. The encoded protein is CASSFLPGNTEAFF.